This TCR beta chain was sequenced for a study of T cell repertoires in cytomegalovirus infection. Study background: From public TCR beta signatures came an indication of both CMV infection and matching HLA type. General study findings and limits: The ex vivo response was dominated by HLA-C-restricted CMV-specific TCR beta clonotypes.

TCRdb recomputed calls from the reads with MiXCR, one row per CDR3 protein. Of fewer than 350,000 distinct CDR3 sequences listed, 25% to 30% are singletons. On this clonotype itself: No antigen is known for it.

Germline V gene data show CDR1 as SGHTA and CDR2 as FQGNSA. The V segment lost 5 bases and the J segment 11 bases; nucleotides outside the gene matches: 7. CDR3 length equals 12 residues. The chain recombines TRBV7-2 with TRBJ1-1; TRBD1 agrees at 8 bases. Here the sequenced sample was cultured PBMCs, taken from culture after CMV antigen stimulation. The clonotype originates from a human donor in good health (CMV status not recorded). Some clones in this sample may be carry-over from other donors' samples. CDR3 loop: CASSTRTGMAFF. The DNA of the CDR3 is TGTGCCAGCAGCACTCGGACAGGGATGGCTTTCTTT.